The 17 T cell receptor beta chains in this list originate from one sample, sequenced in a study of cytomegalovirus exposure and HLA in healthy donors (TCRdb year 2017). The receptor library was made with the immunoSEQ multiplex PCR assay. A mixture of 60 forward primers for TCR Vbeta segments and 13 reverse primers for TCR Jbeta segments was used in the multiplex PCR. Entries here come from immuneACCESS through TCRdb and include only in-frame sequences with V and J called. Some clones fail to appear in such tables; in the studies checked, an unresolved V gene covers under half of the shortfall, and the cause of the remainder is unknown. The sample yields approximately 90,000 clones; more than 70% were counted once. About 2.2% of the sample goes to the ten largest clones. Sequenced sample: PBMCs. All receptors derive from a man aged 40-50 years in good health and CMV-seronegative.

The chain's CDR3 is CASSSGDRVYNEQFF. In nucleotides, the CDR3 is TGTGCCAGCAGCTCGGGAGACAGGGTTTACAATGAGCAGTTCTTC. This chain uses TRBV11-3 with TRBJ2-1, with a tentative D call TRBD1 (7 bases). The V gene's germline CDR1 is SGHNT and CDR2 YENEEA. The CDR3 contains 15 residues. V lost 4 bases and J 4 bases, leaving 14 bases between the germline ends.

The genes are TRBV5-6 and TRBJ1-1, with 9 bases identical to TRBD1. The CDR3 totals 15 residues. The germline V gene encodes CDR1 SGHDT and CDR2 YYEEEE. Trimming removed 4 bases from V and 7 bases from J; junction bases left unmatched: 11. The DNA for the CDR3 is TGTGCCAGCAGCCCCCTGGGACAGGGAGACTTTGAAGCTTTCTTT. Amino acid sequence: CASSPLGQGDFEAFF.

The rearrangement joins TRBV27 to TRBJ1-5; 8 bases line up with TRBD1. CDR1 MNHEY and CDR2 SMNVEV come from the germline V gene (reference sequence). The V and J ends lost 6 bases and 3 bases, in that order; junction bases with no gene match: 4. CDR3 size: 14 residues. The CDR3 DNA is TGTGCCAGCAGATCGACAGGGGCCAATCAGCCCCAGCATTTT. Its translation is CASRSTGANQPQHF.

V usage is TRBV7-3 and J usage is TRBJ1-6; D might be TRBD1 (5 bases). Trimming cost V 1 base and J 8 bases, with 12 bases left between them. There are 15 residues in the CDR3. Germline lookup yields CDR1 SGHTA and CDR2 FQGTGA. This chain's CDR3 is CASSLMVGRDSPLHF. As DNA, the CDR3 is TGTGCCAGCAGCTTAATGGTCGGCAGGGATTCACCCCTCCACTTT.

The CDR3 is CASSFSPAGGINEQYF. Here the CDR3 DNA reads TGTGCCAGCAGTTTCTCCCCAGCAGGGGGCATCAACGAGCAGTACTTC. V usage is TRBV28 and J usage is TRBJ2-7, with 8 bases fitting TRBD1. This CDR3 contains 16 residues. V was clipped by 3 bases and J by 5 bases; unmatched bases: 12. Germline V gives CDR1 MDHEN, CDR2 SYDVKM. The variable domain in full, with the rest retrieved from reference TRBV28 and TRBJ2-7, is DVKVTQSSRYLVKRTGEKVFLECVQDMDHENMFWYRQDPGLGLRLIYFSYDVKMKEKGDIPEGYSVSREKKERFSLILESASTNQTSMYLCASSFSPAGGINEQYFGPGTRLTVT.

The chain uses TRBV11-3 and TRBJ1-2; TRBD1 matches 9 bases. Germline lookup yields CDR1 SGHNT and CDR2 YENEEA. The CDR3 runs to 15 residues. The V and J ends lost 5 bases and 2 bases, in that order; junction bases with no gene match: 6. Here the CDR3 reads CASSPGDRANYGYTF. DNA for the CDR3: TGTGCCAGCAGCCCGGGGGACAGGGCCAACTATGGCTACACCTTC. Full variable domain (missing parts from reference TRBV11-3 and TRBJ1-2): EAGVVQSPRYKIIEKKQPVAFWCNPISGHNTLYWYLQNLGQGPELLIRYENEEAVDDSQLPKDRFSAERLKGVDSTLKIQPAELGDSAVYLCASSPGDRANYGYTFGSGTRLTVV.

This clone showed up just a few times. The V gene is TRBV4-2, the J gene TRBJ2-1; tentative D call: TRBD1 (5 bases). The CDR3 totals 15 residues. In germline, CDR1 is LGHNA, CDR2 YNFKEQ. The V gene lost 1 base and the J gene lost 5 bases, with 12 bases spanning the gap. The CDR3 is CASSQGGENHNEQFF. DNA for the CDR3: TGTGCCAGCAGCCAAGGGGGCGAAAACCACAATGAGCAGTTCTTC.

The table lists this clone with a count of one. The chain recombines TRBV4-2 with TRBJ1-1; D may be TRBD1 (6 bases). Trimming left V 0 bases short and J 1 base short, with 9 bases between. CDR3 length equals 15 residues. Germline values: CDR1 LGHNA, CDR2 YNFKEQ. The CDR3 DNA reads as TGTGCCAGCAGCCAAGATTTGGGGGCGAACACTGAAGCTTTCTTT. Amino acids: CASSQDLGANTEAFF.

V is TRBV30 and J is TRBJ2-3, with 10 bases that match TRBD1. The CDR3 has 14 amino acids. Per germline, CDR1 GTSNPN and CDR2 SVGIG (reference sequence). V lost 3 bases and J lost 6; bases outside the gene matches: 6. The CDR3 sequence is CAWRGQGLTDTQYF. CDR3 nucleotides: TGTGCCTGGAGGGGACAGGGGTTGACGGATACGCAGTATTTT.

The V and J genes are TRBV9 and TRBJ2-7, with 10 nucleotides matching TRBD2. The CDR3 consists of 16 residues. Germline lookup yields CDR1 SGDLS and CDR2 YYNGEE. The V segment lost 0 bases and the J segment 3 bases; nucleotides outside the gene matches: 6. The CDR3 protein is CASSVGPGTSDYEQYF. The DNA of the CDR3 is TGTGCCAGCAGCGTAGGCCCAGGGACTAGCGACTACGAGCAGTACTTC. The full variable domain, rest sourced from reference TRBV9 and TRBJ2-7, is DSGVTQTPKHLITATGQRVTLRCSPRSGDLSVYWYQQSLDQGLQFLIQYYNGEERAKGNILERFSAQQFPDLHSELNLSSLELGDSALYFCASSVGPGTSDYEQYFGPGTRLTVT.

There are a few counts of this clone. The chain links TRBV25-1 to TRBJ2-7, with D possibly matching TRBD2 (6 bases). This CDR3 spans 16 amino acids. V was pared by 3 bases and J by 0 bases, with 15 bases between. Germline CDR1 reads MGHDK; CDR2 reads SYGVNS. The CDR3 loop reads CASSDPGSGSSYEQYF. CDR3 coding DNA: TGTGCCAGCAGTGATCCTGGTAGCGGTAGCTCCTACGAGCAGTACTTC.

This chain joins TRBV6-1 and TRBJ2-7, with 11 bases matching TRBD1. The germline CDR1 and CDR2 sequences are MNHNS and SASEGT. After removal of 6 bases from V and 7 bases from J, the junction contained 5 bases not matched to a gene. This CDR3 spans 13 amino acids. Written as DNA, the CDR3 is TGTGCCAGCAGCGGACAGGGGGCGGGGGAGCAGTACTTC. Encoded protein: CASSGQGAGEQYF.

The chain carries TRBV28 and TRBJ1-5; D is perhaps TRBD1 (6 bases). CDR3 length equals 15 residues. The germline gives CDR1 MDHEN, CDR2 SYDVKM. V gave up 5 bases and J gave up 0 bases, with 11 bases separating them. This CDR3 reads CASSLAGVSNQPQHF. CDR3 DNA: TGTGCCAGCAGTCTGGCAGGGGTTAGCAATCAGCCCCAGCATTTT.

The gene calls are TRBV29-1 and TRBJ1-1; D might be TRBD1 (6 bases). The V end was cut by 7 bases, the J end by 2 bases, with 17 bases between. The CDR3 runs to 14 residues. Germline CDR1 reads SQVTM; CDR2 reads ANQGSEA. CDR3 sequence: CSAEGGIGNTEAFF. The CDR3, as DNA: TGCAGCGCCGAAGGGGGAATAGGAAACACTGAAGCTTTCTTT. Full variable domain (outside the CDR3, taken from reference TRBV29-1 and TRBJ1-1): SAVISQKPSRDICQRGTSLTIQCQVDSQVTMMFWYRQQPGQSLTLIATANQGSEATYESGFVIDKFPISRPNLTFSTLTVSNMSPEDSSIYLCSAEGGIGNTEAFFGQGTRLTVV.

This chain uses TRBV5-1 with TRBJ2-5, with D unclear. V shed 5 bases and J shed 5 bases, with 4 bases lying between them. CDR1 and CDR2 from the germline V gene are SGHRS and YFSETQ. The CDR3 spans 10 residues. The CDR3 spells CASREETQYF. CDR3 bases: TGCGCCAGCAGGGAGGAGACCCAGTACTTC.

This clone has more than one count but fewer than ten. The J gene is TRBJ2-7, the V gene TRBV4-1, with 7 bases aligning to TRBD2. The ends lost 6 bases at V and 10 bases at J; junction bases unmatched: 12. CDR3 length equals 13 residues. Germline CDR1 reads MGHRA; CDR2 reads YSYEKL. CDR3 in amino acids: CASRSSGGVEQYF. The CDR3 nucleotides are TGCGCCAGCAGAAGTAGTGGGGGGGTAGAACAGTACTTC.

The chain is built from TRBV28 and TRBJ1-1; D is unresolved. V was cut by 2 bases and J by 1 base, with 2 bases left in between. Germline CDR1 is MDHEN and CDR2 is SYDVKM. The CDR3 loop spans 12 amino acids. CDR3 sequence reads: CASSLRNTEAFF. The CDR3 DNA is TGTGCCAGCAGTTTACGGAACACTGAAGCTTTCTTT.